This T cell receptor (beta chain) was sequenced during a study of T cell responses to AZD1222 COVID-19 vaccine. General study results and limits: Donors were chiefly white British, with a greater number of females, and clonal diversity was perhaps underestimated.

This clone is a singleton in its sample. The antigen is unknown. Second-dose schedules of about 4 or about 12 weeks were combined. V lost 0 bases to trimming and J lost 1 base; unmatched junction nucleotides: 7. The CDR3 totals 18 residues. Germline CDR1 reads SGHRS; CDR2 reads YFSETQ. Data came from immunoSEQ multiplex PCR; TCRdb stores just in-frame clones and leaves some out. In the table there are 70,000 to 75,000 clones, around three quarters of which are singletons. The chain recombines TRBV5-1 with TRBJ2-5; 12 nucleotides agree with TRBD2. The material was peripheral blood, obtained 28 days after the second AZD1222 dose. The sequence came from an adult who received the AZD1222 COVID-19 vaccine. Here the CDR3 DNA reads TGCGCCAGCAGCTTGGACCTAGCGGGGGGGCTGATCCAAGAGACCCAGTACTTC. Encoded protein: CASSLDLAGGLIQETQYF.